This TCR beta chain was captured in a study of blood T cell repertoires in COVID-19 (dated by TCRdb to about 2020). Describing the broader study: Samples covering the acute and convalescent phases of COVID-19 were provided by collaborators in the United States, Italy and Spain. The repertoires were released in a freely available public database intended as a resource for research on the immune response to SARS-CoV-2. Deeply sampled blood TCRbeta repertoires from subjects exposed to, actively infected with, or recovered from COVID-19 were included in the dataset. The prospective study material was composed of cDNA or gDNA derived from T cells, B-cell-depleted T cells, or PBMCs. Where available, HLA class I and class II types were obtained from metadata supplied by the sample provider rather than from assay-based typing. Samples were obtained from the ongoing ImmuneRACE study (first 160 participants) and from 950 to 1,500 subjects provided by 6 global collaborators. Nearly every sample came with metadata listing a de-identified subject ID, COVID-19 status, age in years and sex.

With regard to this clone: The target of this receptor is not known. Base quality data are lacking; no much larger clone is found one base away.

Trimming at the junction amounts to 0 bases on V and 7 bases on J, and the germline ends lie 6 bases apart. The CDR3 has 13 amino acids, counting the end cysteine and phenylalanine. Kept here is only the CDR3 DNA, which spans 39 bases and is read in frame from base 1. CDR1 and CDR2 (LGHDT, YNNKEL) derive from the germline V gene (reference sequence). The immunoSEQ Assay, a bias-controlled multiplex PCR, was used to amplify TCRbeta CDR3 regions from genomic DNA. The study's processing was this. Within the assay, amplification of reference gene primers was used to estimate how many nucleated cells each sample contained. To quantify the absolute abundance of each unique TCRbeta CDR3 rearrangement, sequence reads were collapsed and filtered. For each sample, productive Simpson clonality was calculated as the square root of Simpson's diversity index over productive rearrangements. TCRdb took over this immuneACCESS table, retaining in-frame rearrangements with V and J assigned. Such tables are incomplete; in checked studies, under half of the missing clones stem from an unresolved V gene, and the remainder is unexplained. The DNA gave D and trimming, while V, J and clone size come from that table. The sample yields about 240,000 clones; about 80% were counted once. Clones ranked in the top ten supply approximately 9.4% of the sample.

Study-level results and caveats: The quantity of clinical and demographic metadata differed by source and by participant and was supplied without curation.

Whole blood was collected in K2EDTA tubes by collaborating institutions according to the institutions' own protocols. For TCRbeta analysis, collaborators shipped samples as frozen whole blood, isolated PBMCs, or DNA extracted from either of those sample types. The sequence derives from a woman older than 75 with acute or convalescent COVID-19. Recombination connected TRBV3-1 (or the pseudogene TRBV3-2) to TRBJ2-2; the D gene cannot be resolved reliably. Sequenced: peripheral blood. CDR3 region: CASSQDPRGELFF. The nucleotide sequence is given as TGTGCCAGCAGCCAAGATCCCCGCGGGGAGCTGTTTTTT.